The next 12 T cell receptor beta chains were all read from a single sample in a study of blood T cell repertoires in COVID-19 (dated by TCRdb to about 2020). Receptor libraries were prepared by the immunoSEQ multiplex PCR assay. Here the immuneACCESS table is served through TCRdb, limited to in-frame sequences with V and J called. Missing clones are a known gap in these copies; in checked studies unresolved V genes cover under half, and the rest lacks a known reason. This sample is represented by fewer than 200,000 clones; approximately 90% of them were singletons. The leading ten clones occupy about 4.9% of the sample. The specimen was peripheral blood. Source of these receptors: a man aged 18 to 30 with COVID-19, enrolled during active disease.

This rearrangement joins TRBV28 to TRBJ2-7, with TRBD2 as a possible D gene (6 bases). V was pared by 7 bases and J by 1 base, with 14 bases between. CDR3 size: 14 residues. CDR1 is MDHEN and CDR2 is SYDVKM in the germline V gene. DNA for the CDR3: TGTGCCAGCATTCCGGACTACCCGTCCTACGAGCAGTACTTC. Translation gives CASIPDYPSYEQYF.

This chain joins TRBV7-9 and TRBJ2-6; TRBD1 matches 8 bases. V lost 4 bases and J lost 0; bases outside the gene matches: 8. Germline-derived CDR1 and CDR2 are SEHNR and FQNEAQ (reference sequence). The CDR3 has 18 amino acids. Here the CDR3 DNA reads TGTGCCAGCAGCTCCCGACAGGGGTCGACCTCTGGGGCCAACGTCCTGACTTTC. It is translated as CASSSRQGSTSGANVLTF.

This clone was recorded once. The CDR3 loop is CASSLDRPSSGNTIYF. CDR3 DNA sequence: TGTGCCAGCAGCTTAGACCGCCCGAGCTCTGGAAACACCATATATTTT. The V and J genes are TRBV7-9 and TRBJ1-3, with D unclear. The germline gives CDR1 SEHNR, CDR2 FQNEAQ (reference sequence). CDR3 length: 16 residues. V gave up 1 base and J gave up 0 bases, with 10 bases separating them.

In this sample, this clone turned up once. The chain is built from TRBV6-5 and TRBJ2-7, with 10 bases fitting TRBD1. Germline CDR1 is MNHEY and CDR2 is SVGAGI. V dropped 6 bases and J dropped 6; count of bases not matched to a gene: 11. This CDR3 has 15 residues. For the CDR3, the DNA is TGTGCCAGCAGACCCAACCGGGACAGGGGTGGCGAGCAGTACTTC. This encodes CASRPNRDRGGEQYF.

The chain recombines TRBV6-6 with TRBJ2-7, with D hard to call. The germline V and J ends were trimmed by 7 bases and 1 base, with 11 bases remaining between them. This CDR3 is 13 amino acids long. Looked up from germline, CDR1 is MNHNY and CDR2 is SVGAGI (reference sequence). The CDR3 sequence: CASTLGPSYEQYF. The CDR3 DNA follows: TGTGCCAGCACCCTTGGCCCATCCTACGAGCAGTACTTC.

This chain links TRBV7-8 with TRBJ1-5, with D perhaps matching TRBD1 (6 bases). Trimming removed 1 base at V and 6 bases at J, with 13 bases between. This CDR3 comprises 15 residues. Germline CDR1 reads SGHVS; CDR2 reads FQNEAQ. In DNA form, the CDR3 reads TGTGCCAGCAGCTTAGAGCGAACAGGGAGTCAGCCCCAGCATTTT. This translates into CASSLERTGSQPQHF.

The gene calls are TRBV19 and TRBJ2-2; the match to TRBD1 covers 9 bases. This CDR3 is 15 amino acids long. Germline values: CDR1 LNHDA, CDR2 SQIVND (reference sequence). Losses at the gene ends were 5 bases for V and 5 bases for J; bases not matched to a gene: 6. This chain's CDR3 is CASSPTGGWTGELFF. The CDR3 DNA reads as TGTGCCAGTAGTCCCACAGGGGGCTGGACCGGGGAGCTGTTTTTT.

V and J are TRBV15 and TRBJ1-3; 7 bases line up with TRBD1. V was pared by 4 bases and J by 0 bases, with 9 bases of the junction left unmatched. Per the germline V gene, CDR1 is LNHNV and CDR2 is YYDKDF (reference sequence). CDR3 size: 17 residues. The CDR3 loop reads CATSTGDRSFSGNTIYF. The CDR3, as DNA: TGTGCCACCAGCACGGGGGACAGAAGCTTCTCTGGAAACACCATATATTTT. The entire variable domain, with the rest obtained from reference TRBV15 and TRBJ1-3, is as follows: DAMVIQNPRYQVTQFGKPVTLSCSQTLNHNVMYWYQQKSSQAPKLLFHYYDKDFNNEADTPDNFQSRRPNTSFCFLDIRSPGLGDTAMYLCATSTGDRSFSGNTIYFGEGSWLTVV.

The chain employs TRBV7-9 and TRBJ2-7; 8 nucleotides line up with TRBD2. The length of the CDR3 is 12 residues. The V segment lost 7 bases and the J segment 7 bases; nucleotides outside the gene matches: 6. Germline CDR1 SEHNR, CDR2 FQNEAQ (reference sequence). The CDR3 loop is CASTGGAGEQYF. The CDR3 coding sequence is TGTGCCAGCACCGGGGGGGCAGGAGAGCAGTACTTC.

This chain joins TRBV9 and TRBJ2-3, with 7 bases that match TRBD1. The CDR3 is made up of 15 amino acids. From germline, CDR1 is SGDLS and CDR2 YYNGEE. The trim removed 3 bases at V and 2 bases at J, leaving 6 bases unmatched. In nucleotides, the CDR3 is TGTGCCAGCAGCGGCTGGGGACAGATCACAGATACGCAGTATTTT. Its translation is CASSGWGQITDTQYF.

The CDR3 region has the DNA TGTGCCAGCAGCGTAGGGCCAGGGGTTGGACTAGCGGGCAGGAGCTCCTACGAGCAGTACTTC. As protein: CASSVGPGVGLAGRSSYEQYF. This sequence joins TRBV9 and TRBJ2-7; the match to TRBD2 covers 11 bases. V trimming: 0 bases; J trimming: 0 bases; junction bases outside the gene matches: 17. The V gene's germline CDR1 is SGDLS and CDR2 YYNGEE. CDR3 length: 21 amino acids.

The V and J genes are TRBV6-5 and TRBJ1-6; unclear D gene. The CDR3 runs 13 residues. Germline V CDR1 and CDR2: MNHEY, SVGAGI. Trimming stripped 6 bases from V and 10 bases from J, with 13 bases between. CDR3 amino acids: CASSPRSPSPLHF. CDR3 in DNA: TGTGCCAGCAGCCCCCGGAGCCCGTCACCCCTCCACTTT.